The clone carrying this T cell receptor (beta chain) has ten or more counts. These data come from a study of Graves' ophthalmopathy and Graves' hyperthyroidism. Scientists amplified the TCR beta CDR3 regions from RNA transcripts. The first round was an RT-PCR with HTBI primers, and the second round was a multiplex PCR. TCRdb used MiXCR to reprocess the multiplex PCR reads, holding one entry per CDR3 protein. Altogether 500,000 to 700,000 distinct CDR3 sequences are present, about 20% being singletons, with the ten largest covering around 6.9%. The specimen sequenced was peripheral blood. The sequence derives from a young woman with stable Graves' hyperthyroidism. Some clones in this sample may be carry-over from other donors' samples.

The CDR3 loop is CASSRTLGNTIYF. In DNA, the CDR3 is TGCGCCAGCAGCAGGACCTTGGGAAACACCATATATTTT. J is TRBJ1-3 and V is TRBV5-1; D uncertain. Germline V gene sequence: CDR1 SGHRS, CDR2 YFSETQ. The CDR3 is made up of 13 amino acids. V dropped 4 bases and J dropped 4 bases, with 9 bases sitting between them. Using reference TRBV5-1 and TRBJ1-3 for the parts outside the CDR3, the full variable domain is KAGVTQTPRYLIKTRGQQVTLSCSPISGHRSVSWYQQTPGQGLQFLFEYFSETQRNKGNFPGRFSGRQFSNSRSEMNVSTLELGDSALYLCASSRTLGNTIYFGEGSWLTVV.